This TCR beta chain stems from a study of T-cell memory formation after mild COVID-19. This clonotype was recorded a few times. TCRdb processed the 5' RACE reads anew with MiXCR; each CDR3 protein has one entry. The sample includes 550,000 to 600,000 distinct CDR3 sequences, 17% of them seen just once. The CDR3 contains 13 residues. J lost 6 bases, V lost 6 bases, and 6 bases had no gene match. The TCR comes from an adult woman who had mild COVID-19 (a few samples of this study predate the infection). Cell type and time point are not known. The chain uses TRBV12-3 or TRBV12-4 and TRBJ2-5, with TRBD2 matching 8 bases. Sequenced sample: PBMCs or a T cell subset sorted from them (not recorded which). As DNA, the CDR3 is TGTGCCAGCAGATACAGCGGGGGTCAGACCCAGTACTTC. This codes for CASRYSGGQTQYF.